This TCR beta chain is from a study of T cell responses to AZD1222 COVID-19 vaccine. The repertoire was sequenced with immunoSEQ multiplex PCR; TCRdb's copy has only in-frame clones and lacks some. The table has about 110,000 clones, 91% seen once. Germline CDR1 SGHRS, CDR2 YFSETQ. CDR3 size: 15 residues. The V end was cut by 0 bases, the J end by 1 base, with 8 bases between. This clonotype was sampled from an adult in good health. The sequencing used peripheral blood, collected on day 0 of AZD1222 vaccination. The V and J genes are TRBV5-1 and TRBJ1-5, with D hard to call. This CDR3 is CASSLAGGSNQPQHF. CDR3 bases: TGCGCCAGCAGCTTGGCCGGAGGCAGCAATCAGCCCCAGCATTTT.